The 14 T cell receptor beta chains listed next were all sequenced from one sample in a study of T cells after yellow fever vaccination. In TCRdb, the 5' RACE reads were re-called with MiXCR into one record per CDR3 protein. Of 620,000 or so distinct CDR3 sequences detected, 9% to 15% appear once; the ten largest clones hold 15%. The sample in question was PBMCs, obtained on the day of the yellow fever booster vaccination. These TCRs come from a man younger than 45 who received the YFV17D yellow fever vaccine.

This clonotype was seen a handful of times. V gene TRBV5-1 combines with J gene TRBJ1-1, with D tentatively TRBD1 (6 bases). There are 17 residues in the CDR3. Deletions cut 1 base from V and 6 bases from J, with 22 bases between. Germline V gene sequence: CDR1 SGHRS, CDR2 YFSETQ. The CDR3 loop reads CASSLSPGGPRSAEAFF. In nucleotides, the CDR3 is TGCGCCAGCAGCTTGTCCCCCGGGGGCCCCAGGTCCGCTGAAGCTTTCTTT.

The sample holds many counts of this clonotype. V and J are TRBV5-1 and TRBJ2-7, with a weak D call TRBD1 (5 bases). Germline loops: CDR1 SGHRS, CDR2 YFSETQ. The CDR3 extends over 15 amino acids. Trimming took off 0 bases at V and 2 bases at J, with 12 bases between the two ends. CDR3 nucleotides: TGCGCCAGCAGCTTGGATACAGGTTCGCCCTACGAGCAGTACTTC. The encoded protein is CASSLDTGSPYEQYF.

This clonotype showed up just a few times. The chain uses TRBV10-3 and TRBJ2-1; D possibly corresponds to TRBD1 (5 bases). Trimming took 5 bases from V and 1 from J, leaving 15 bases between them. The V gene's germline CDR1 is ENHRY and CDR2 SYGVKD. This CDR3 comprises 16 residues. CDR3 protein: CAISNKTDTSYNEQFF. CDR3 nucleotides: TGTGCCATCAGTAACAAGACAGATACATCCTACAATGAGCAGTTCTTC.

A few counts support this clonotype. The gene calls are TRBV29-1 and TRBJ2-7; D ambiguous. Germline CDR1 SQVTM, CDR2 ANQGSEA. The CDR3 extends over 12 amino acids. The ends were cut back, 7 bases at V and 6 bases at J, with 16 bases in the middle. The CDR3 coding sequence is TGCAGCGGAAGGGATCCCGCAAGCGAGCAGTACTTC. Amino acids: CSGRDPASEQYF.

The table lists this clonotype with a few counts. The chain joins TRBV12-3 or TRBV12-4 to TRBJ1-3; D is ambiguous. There are 13 residues in the CDR3. Trimming took off 7 bases at V and 2 bases at J, with 9 bases between the two ends. As DNA, the CDR3 is TGTGCCAGCACTACTTCGGCTGGAAACACCATATATTTT. Its translation is CASTTSAGNTIYF.

The CDR3 is CSARGWGQGGTGELFF. The CDR3 DNA follows: TGCAGTGCTAGAGGGTGGGGACAGGGTGGGACCGGGGAGCTGTTTTTT. The genes are TRBV20-1 and TRBJ2-2; 9 bases map to TRBD1. The CDR3 is 16 amino acids. The germline CDR1 and CDR2 sequences are DFQATT and SNEGSKA (reference sequence). V lost 1 base to trimming and J lost 5 bases; unmatched junction nucleotides: 8.

This clonotype was seen a few times. The chain recombines TRBV7-8 with TRBJ1-1; perhaps TRBD1 as D (6 bases). Trimming removed 7 bases at V and 4 bases at J, with 19 bases between. CDR3 size: 15 residues. Germline CDR1 and CDR2: SGHVS and FQNEAQ. The CDR3 is CASTFTPNRVTEAFF. In DNA, the CDR3 is TGTGCCAGCACCTTCACCCCCAACAGGGTCACTGAAGCTTTCTTT.

The chain links TRBV7-2 to TRBJ2-7; TRBD2 agrees at 8 bases. This CDR3 contains 15 residues. Looked up from germline, CDR1 is SGHTA and CDR2 is FQGNSA. V dropped 8 bases and J dropped 1; count of bases not matched to a gene: 10. CDR3 sequence reads: CASAGVAGKSYEQYF. The DNA for the CDR3 is TGTGCCAGCGCCGGGGTAGCGGGAAAATCCTACGAGCAGTACTTC.

This rearrangement joins TRBV5-6 to TRBJ2-2; a possible D gene is TRBD1 (6 bases). The germline CDR1 and CDR2 sequences are SGHDT and YYEEEE. V gave up 2 bases and J gave up 3 bases, with 14 bases separating them. CDR3 size: 16 residues. The CDR3 DNA is TGTGCCAGCAGCTTTGATCAGGGGCGGGACACCGGGGAGCTGTTTTTT. Translated, it gives CASSFDQGRDTGELFF. The complete variable domain, with remaining parts taken from reference TRBV5-6 and TRBJ2-2, reads DAGVTQSPTHLIKTRGQQVTLRCSPKSGHDTVSWYQQALGQGPQFIFQYYEEEERQRGNFPDRFSGHQFPNYSSELNVNALLLGDSALYLCASSFDQGRDTGELFFGEGSRLTVL.

This clonotype showed up just a few times. This chain connects TRBV5-5 to TRBJ1-4, with a possible D match to TRBD1 (6 bases). Per germline, CDR1 SGHKS and CDR2 YYEKEE (reference sequence). Trimming removed 4 bases from V and 7 bases from J, with 11 bases in between. The CDR3 covers 13 residues. The CDR3 region is CASSIQGSEKLFF. CDR3 bases: TGTGCCAGCAGCATACAGGGAAGTGAAAAACTGTTTTTT.

This clonotype has just a few counts. V is TRBV10-3 and J is TRBJ2-7, with unresolved D. There are 13 residues in the CDR3. With 2 bases removed from V and 4 bases from J, the gap between germline ends came to 9 bases. Germline-derived CDR1 and CDR2 are ENHRY and SYGVKD. CDR3 amino acids: CAISEGYPYEQYF. In DNA, the CDR3 is TGTGCCATCAGTGAGGGGTATCCGTACGAGCAGTACTTC.

This chain connects TRBV7-9 to TRBJ2-3, with a weak D call TRBD1 (5 bases). Trimming took 5 bases from V and 5 from J, leaving 17 bases between them. The CDR3 runs to 15 residues. The germline V gene has CDR1 SEHNR and CDR2 FQNEAQ (reference sequence). This CDR3 is CASSPDLWQGDTQYF. CDR3 nucleotide sequence: TGTGCCAGCAGCCCTGACCTCTGGCAGGGAGATACGCAGTATTTT.

This clonotype was counted between two and nine times. This chain links TRBV19 with TRBJ1-1; perhaps TRBD1 as D (5 bases). The CDR3 runs to 14 residues. The V end lost 7 bases, the J end lost 0 bases, and 12 bases lay between the germline ends. Germline CDR1 and CDR2: LNHDA and SQIVND (reference sequence). This chain's CDR3 is CASTSRGLNTEAFF. The CDR3 DNA sequence: TGTGCCAGTACCTCGCGGGGACTGAACACTGAAGCTTTCTTT.

V gene TRBV11-2 combines with J gene TRBJ2-7, with 7 bases aligning to TRBD2. In germline, CDR1 is SGHAT, CDR2 FQNNGV. J gave up 7 bases and V 5 bases, and 11 bases lay outside the gene matches. The CDR3 contains 14 residues. As DNA, the CDR3 is TGTGCCAGCAGCCCGGGGTGGCTGGGAGGGGAGCAGTACTTC. Translation: CASSPGWLGGEQYF. Based on the CDR3 plus reference TRBV11-2 and TRBJ2-7, the full variable domain is EAGVAQSPRYKIIEKRQSVAFWCNPISGHATLYWYQQILGQGPKLLIQFQNNGVVDDSQLPKDRFSAERLKGVDSTLKIQPAKLEDSAVYLCASSPGWLGGEQYFGPGTRLTVT.